The 20 T cell receptor beta chains below were found in one sample sequenced in a study of Graves' ophthalmopathy and Graves' hyperthyroidism. Scientists amplified the TCR beta CDR3 regions from RNA transcripts. First-round RT-PCR employed HTBI primers, with a second-round multiplex PCR after it. MiXCR was run by TCRdb on the multiplex PCR reads, yielding one entry per CDR3 protein. The repertoire consists of 400,000 or so distinct CDR3 sequences, with roughly 15% occurring once and the leading ten covering roughly 2.6%. Sequences were obtained from peripheral blood. The source of these receptors is an adult woman with stable Graves' hyperthyroidism.

The CDR3 bases are TGTGCCAGCAGTTCTGGCGAGGGCTATGAGACCCAGTACTTC. Its protein is CASSSGEGYETQYF. This chain uses TRBV28 with TRBJ2-5, with a possible D match to TRBD2 (5 bases). Germline CDR1 reads MDHEN; CDR2 reads SYDVKM. This CDR3 is built from 14 residues. Deletions cut 4 bases from V and 5 bases from J, with 14 bases between.

In this sample, this clonotype turned up many times. The rearrangement joins TRBV7-2 to TRBJ2-1; the D is unclear. This CDR3 spans 14 amino acids. CDR1 is SGHTA, CDR2 FQGNSA, per germline. Deletions cut 5 bases from V and 4 bases from J, with 12 bases between. CDR3 nucleotide sequence: TGTGCCAGCAGCCGTGCCGAACAATACAATGAGCAGTTCTTC. Protein: CASSRAEQYNEQFF.

This clonotype was counted ten times or more. The V gene is TRBV20-1, the J gene TRBJ2-7, with D perhaps TRBD2 (6 bases). There are 16 residues in the CDR3. Trimming left V 3 bases short and J 9 bases short, with 27 bases between. The germline V gene has CDR1 DFQATT and CDR2 SNEGSKA (reference sequence). CDR3 protein: CSAREGLIGENGGQYF. CDR3 nucleotides: TGCAGTGCTAGGGAGGGACTCATCGGGGAAAATGGCGGGCAGTACTTC.

The V call is TRBV7-9, the J call TRBJ2-7; TRBD2 matches 8 bases. Germline V gives CDR1 SEHNR, CDR2 FQNEAQ (reference sequence). Trimming took 6 bases from V and 2 from J; bases not matched to a gene: 9. This CDR3 has 15 amino acids. The CDR3 coding sequence is TGTGCCAGCAGTGACCCGGGGGGGGCCGCCTACGAGCAGTACTTC. Residues: CASSDPGGAAYEQYF.

This clonotype was counted many times. For the CDR3, the DNA is TGTGCCAGCAGTTACCCGGGACGCGGCAGGGCTGAAGCTTTCTTT. This encodes CASSYPGRGRAEAFF. The rearrangement joins TRBV6-2 or TRBV6-3 to TRBJ1-1; tentatively, D is TRBD1 (5 bases). Per the germline V gene, CDR1 is MNHEY and CDR2 is SVGEGT. This CDR3 region has 15 residues. Trimming stripped 2 bases from V and 6 bases from J, with 16 bases between.

This clonotype was seen at least ten times. Its ends do not fully match the called genes, so a read error is possible. J is TRBJ2-4 and V is TRBV28; D not certain. The CDR3 is made up of 11 amino acids. In germline, CDR1 is MDHEN, CDR2 SYDVKM. CDR3 DNA: TGTGCCAGCACCATCAAAAACATTAAGTACTTC. Translating it yields CASTIKNIKYF. Combining the CDR3 with reference TRBV28 and TRBJ2-4 gives the whole variable domain DVKVTQSSRYLVKRTGEKVFLECVQDMDHENMFWYRQDPGLGLRLIYFSYDVKMKEKGDIPEGYSVSREKKERFSLILESASTNQTSMYLCASTIKNIKYFGAGTRLSVL.

Details on this clonotype: A read error may explain this, as a much larger clone is one base away. The V gene is TRBV4-1, the J gene TRBJ2-7; D gene unclear. V was pared by 0 bases and J by 4 bases, with 7 bases between. The CDR3 runs 13 residues. Germline V gene data show CDR1 as MGHRA and CDR2 as YSYEKL. The CDR3 nucleotides are TGCGCCAGCAGCCAAGAATTGGTTTACGAGCAGTACTTC. Its translation: CASSQELVYEQYF.

This clonotype has at least ten counts. The chain couples TRBV12-3 or TRBV12-4 to TRBJ2-7; D may be TRBD2 (7 bases). The CDR3 has 14 amino acids. Trimming pared 0 bases from V and 4 bases from J, leaving 10 bases between. The CDR3 region is CASSLAGGEYEQYF. The CDR3 region has the DNA TGTGCCAGCAGTTTAGCAGGGGGGGAGTACGAGCAGTACTTC.

The table lists this clonotype with many counts. This chain links TRBV4-2 with TRBJ2-5, with D hard to call. CDR3 length: 13 amino acids. CDR1 and CDR2 (germline): LGHNA, YNFKEQ. V shed 1 base and J shed 2 bases, with 5 bases lying between them. The CDR3 DNA follows: TGTGCCAGCAGCCAAGGCCCGCAAGAGACCCAGTACTTC. Translated: CASSQGPQETQYF.

This clonotype was seen many times. The J gene is TRBJ2-5, the V gene TRBV6-2 or TRBV6-3; D is unresolved. CDR1 is MNHEY and CDR2 is SVGEGT in the germline V gene. The V and J ends lost 0 bases and 2 bases respectively, with 7 bases between them. The CDR3 runs 14 residues. CDR3 DNA sequence: TGTGCCAGCAGTTACTCATTCCGTCAAGAGACCCAGTACTTC. Translation: CASSYSFRQETQYF.

This clonotype appeared many times. The chain recombines TRBV27 with TRBJ2-7, with D perhaps being TRBD1 or TRBD2 (6 bases each). V lost 4 bases, J lost 7 bases, and 14 bases lay in between. CDR1 is MNHEY, CDR2 SMNVEV, per germline (reference sequence). This CDR3 has 13 residues. The CDR3 region has the DNA TGTGCCAGCAGTTGGGGACGGGGGCGGGAGCAGTACTTC. Translated: CASSWGRGREQYF.

This clonotype was detected many times. The chain employs TRBV6-5 and TRBJ1-2; D gene unclear. Germline loops: CDR1 MNHEY, CDR2 SVGAGI. CDR3 length equals 13 residues. V was clipped by 4 bases and J by 2 bases, with 8 bases between them. CDR3 sequence: CASSLGFNYGYTF. In nucleotides, the CDR3 is TGTGCCAGCAGTTTGGGGTTCAACTATGGCTACACCTTC.

A word on this clonotype: This may be a read error: a much more frequent sequence differs by one nucleotide. V gene TRBV29-1 combines with J gene TRBJ1-1; possibly TRBD1 for D (6 bases). The CDR3 has 15 residues. Germline values: CDR1 SQVTM, CDR2 ANQGSEA. V was trimmed by 6 bases and J by 1 base, leaving 18 bases between them. CDR3 sequence (DNA): TGCAGCGTCCGGACAGAGCCTATCACGAACACTGAAGCTTTCTTT. Translated, it gives CSVRTEPITNTEAFF. Together with reference TRBV29-1 and TRBJ1-1, the CDR3 gives the full variable domain: SAVISQKPSRDICQRGTSLTIQCQVDSQVTMMFWYRQQPGQSLTLIATANQGSEATYESGFVIDKFPISRPNLTFSTLTVSNMSPEDSSIYLCSVRTEPITNTEAFFGQGTRLTVV.

The sample holds many counts of this clonotype. The chain links TRBV4-1 to TRBJ2-5, with 10 bases fitting TRBD2. This CDR3 spans 15 amino acids. The germline V gene has CDR1 MGHRA and CDR2 YSYEKL. Trimming at V came to 6 bases and at J to 2 bases, leaving 6 bases not matched to a gene. CDR3 amino acids: CASRLTLAGQETQYF. CDR3 coding DNA: TGCGCCAGCAGACTGACACTAGCGGGGCAAGAGACCCAGTACTTC.

The rearrangement links TRBV30 to TRBJ2-4; no reliable D call. Germline V gene lookup returns CDR1 GTSNPN and CDR2 SVGIG (reference sequence). The V end lost 0 bases, the J end lost 0 bases, and 6 bases lay between the germline ends. The CDR3 loop spans 14 amino acids. This chain's CDR3 is CAWSVWGAKNIQYF. In nucleotides, the CDR3 is TGTGCCTGGAGTGTCTGGGGAGCCAAAAACATTCAGTACTTC.

V and J are TRBV6-2 or TRBV6-3 and TRBJ2-7, with D possibly being TRBD2 (6 bases). From germline, CDR1 is MNHEY and CDR2 SVGEGT. Trimming stripped 6 bases from V and 0 bases from J, with 12 bases between. The CDR3 is made up of 14 amino acids. The CDR3 region is CASSRRGGSYEQYF. CDR3 nucleotides: TGTGCCAGCAGCCGGCGGGGCGGCTCCTACGAGCAGTACTTC.

This clonotype has a handful of counts. This chain links TRBV19 with TRBJ1-1; D unclear. Trimming took 1 base from V and 5 from J, leaving 14 bases between them. The CDR3 sequence is 15 residues long. Looked up from germline, CDR1 is LNHDA and CDR2 is SQIVND (reference sequence). The CDR3 region has the DNA TGTGCCAGTAGTATAGCCGCCGGACCGGGGACTGAAGCTTTCTTT. Translating gives CASSIAAGPGTEAFF.

This rearrangement joins TRBV20-1 to TRBJ2-4; tentatively, D is TRBD2 (5 bases). CDR1 DFQATT and CDR2 SNEGSKA come from the germline V gene (reference sequence). Between the trimmed V and J ends, which lost 3 bases and 8 bases, there was a span of 17 bases. This CDR3 region has 14 residues. Here the CDR3 reads CSASSHSSGDIQYF. The CDR3 nucleotides read TGCAGTGCTAGCTCCCATTCCTCCGGGGACATTCAGTACTTC.

There are many counts of this clonotype. The gene calls are TRBV4-1 and TRBJ1-2, with TRBD1 as a possible D gene (5 bases). Germline values: CDR1 MGHRA, CDR2 YSYEKL. The CDR3 spans 15 residues. V gave up 0 bases and J gave up 8 bases, with 16 bases separating them. CDR3 region: CASSQESGRAWGYTF. The CDR3 DNA reads TGCGCCAGCAGCCAAGAATCAGGGAGGGCTTGGGGCTACACCTTC.

Turning to this clonotype: Just one base apart from a much larger clone, this may be a read error. The chain links TRBV28 to TRBJ2-7; maybe TRBD1 (6 bases). Germline V CDR1 and CDR2: MDHEN, SYDVKM. This CDR3 region has 15 residues. CDR3 in amino acids: CASSLKQVGAYGQYF. Written as DNA, the CDR3 is TGTGCCAGCAGTTTGAAGCAGGTGGGGGCCTACGGGCAGTACTTC.